This T cell receptor (beta chain) is from a study of blood T cell repertoires in COVID-19. V was shortened by 3 bases and J by 4 bases, with 13 bases between the two germline ends. This CDR3 comprises 15 residues. In germline, CDR1 is SGHAT, CDR2 FQNNGV. Profiling relied on immunoSEQ multiplex PCR, and the TCRdb table lists in-frame clones only, not all of them. Here the sample spans 140,000 to 150,000 clones, over 80% being singletons. This TCR derives from a woman aged 45-65 years with acute or convalescent COVID-19. The V gene is TRBV11-2, the J gene TRBJ1-5, with D unclear. Sequenced input: peripheral blood. CDR3 sequence reads: CASSFSAARNQPQHF. The CDR3 DNA sequence: TGTGCCAGCAGCTTTTCCGCCGCCCGGAATCAGCCCCAGCATTTT.